Listed below are T cell receptor beta chains from one sample, sequenced in a study of regulatory T cells in long-lasting Graves disease. TCRdb processed the multiplex PCR reads anew with MiXCR; each CDR3 protein has one entry. The table shows over 250,000 distinct CDR3 sequences, with 20% to 25% occurring only once. The specimen was peripheral blood mononuclear cells (PBMCs), collected when the disease was refractory, from a patient treated with antithyroid drugs. These receptors were obtained from a female donor with Graves disease. The CDR3 runs from the conserved cysteine through the conserved F or W. D genes are given only for firm matches. A clone size is listed for some rows: how often the clone was seen (once, few, many), or a class if it is expanded.

V	size	J	length	D	DNA	CDR3
TRBV7-9	-	TRBJ1-1	12	-	TGTGCCAGCAGCTTAGTCCGGAGGGAAGCTTTCTTT	CASSLVRREAFF
TRBV7-2	many	TRBJ2-5	14	-	TGTGCCAGCAGCTTAGCTTCAGGCCGCCGGACCCAGTACTTC	CASSLASGRRTQYF
TRBV7-9	few	TRBJ2-5	13	-	TGTGCCAGCGGCTTAGTTGTGACGGAGACCCAGTACTTC	CASGLVVTETQYF
TRBV20-1	-	TRBJ2-7	14	-	TGCAGTGCTAGAGGACCTGACGACTCCTACGAGCAGTACTTC	CSARGPDDSYEQYF
TRBV4-2	-	TRBJ1-1	12	-	TGTGCCAGCAGCCAAGGAAGGTCTGAAGCTTTCTTT	CASSQGRSEAFF
TRBV19	many	TRBJ2-5	16	TRBD2	TGTGCCAGTAGTCCTCGACTAGCGGGAGGAGAAGAGACCCAGTACTTC	CASSPRLAGGEETQYF
TRBV9	many	TRBJ2-7	14	-	TGTGCCAGCAGCGTAGGTTCAGCCTCCTACGAGCAGTACTTC	CASSVGSASYEQYF
TRBV4-1	-	TRBJ1-2	14	-	TGCGCCAGCAGCCAACCGCTCGACAGCACGGTATACACCTTC	CASSQPLDSTVYTF
TRBV29-1	-	TRBJ1-1	10	-	TGCAGCGTTCGGAACACTGAAGCTTTCTTT	CSVRNTEAFF
TRBV5-6	many	TRBJ1-1	14	TRBD1	TGTGCCAGCAGCCTCGGACAGGGGTCCGCTGAAGCTTTCTTT	CASSLGQGSAEAFF
TRBV18	-	TRBJ2-5	16	TRBD2	TGTGCCAGCTCCCTCGCAAGCGGGAGGCTACAAGAGACCCAGTACTTC	CASSLASGRLQETQYF
TRBV27	-	TRBJ2-7	14	-	TGTGCCAGCAGTCGGACAAGAACGTCCTACGAGCAGTACTTC	CASSRTRTSYEQYF
TRBV28	many	TRBJ1-6	14	-	TGTGCCAGCAGGACAGGAGGGCAGAATTCACCCCTCCACTTT	CASRTGGQNSPLHF
TRBV9	-	TRBJ2-5	16	TRBD2	TGTGCCAGCAGCGTAAGCGGACTAGCGGTACAAGAGACCCAGTACTTC	CASSVSGLAVQETQYF